This T cell receptor beta chain was recovered during a study of shared clonotypes between healthy human individuals. Whole-study findings and limits: For sorted subsets, rarefaction showed incomplete sequencing despite large depth. Four donors shared approximately 5% of their naive CD4 clonotypes.

How the authors handled the data: Owing to the provision of junction-only sequences devoid of quality scores by immunoSEQ, filtering differed. The table came from immunoSEQ multiplex PCR; TCRdb's copy has only in-frame clones and leaves some out. The D gene and trimming were derived from the DNA, and the V and J assignments and clone size from that table. The table lists millions of clones, 90% to 95% of them singletons. Points on this clone: Its antigen is still unknown.

Per the germline V gene, CDR1 is LNHDA and CDR2 is SQIVND (reference sequence). V was cut by 8 bases and J by 2 bases, with 16 bases left in between. This CDR3 has 15 amino acids. The sequence came from a man aged 18 to 35 in good health. The gene calls are TRBV19 and TRBJ1-5, with D tentatively TRBD1 (6 bases). Input material: naive CD4+ T cells sorted from blood. Subset defined: CD45RA+ positively selected. CDR3 in DNA: TGTGCCAGTGCATACCAGGGGTTTCGCAATCAGCCCCAGCATTTT. Translated, it gives CASAYQGFRNQPQHF.